This TCR beta chain was identified during a study of post-analysis software for immune sequencing data (dated by TCRdb to between 2015 and 2016). Regarding the research as a whole: Relapsing-remitting, secondary progressive and progressive-relapsing multiple sclerosis were recorded as disease courses, and subtype annotation was lacking for some patients. Patient repertoires were compared against some twelve previously published healthy control repertoires from donors aged roughly 6 to 27 years. A subset of samples was prepared in parallel using single-end sample barcoding, then pooled and co-amplified after Illumina adapter ligation.

What the authors observed across the whole study: Four to six TRBV segments, including TRBV5-6, TRBV5-1 and TRBV20-1, were significantly more frequent in patients than controls. Direct clustering with F measure showed strong co-clustering of samples prepared in the same batch, prompting a batch-effect correction. The multiple sclerosis patient group was slightly younger than the control group. Compared with controls, multiple sclerosis patients had significantly lower normalized Chao1 diversity, a finding suggesting substantial peripheral T-cell clonal expansion.

The CDR3 sequence holds 16 residues, the cysteine and phenylalanine included. The retained sequence is limited to the CDR3, 48 bases, with the frame set at the first base. At the junction V is shortened by 5 bases and J by 2 bases, with 22 bases in between. CDR1 and CDR2 (DFQATT, SNEGSKA) derive from the germline V gene (reference sequence). The library relied on PCR. These reads were obtained on an Illumina HiSeq 2500. Unique molecular identifiers were incorporated into TCR beta cDNA libraries to reduce PCR and sequencing biases. Per 1 to 10 million input T cells, roughly 0.5 million cDNA molecules were obtained, such that each molecule approximated one T cell. The same protocol used for the earlier healthy control dataset was applied to prepare and sequence the patient libraries. Within a given batch, samples were prepared together, multiplexed and sequenced on the same HiSeq lane. Concerning the study's data processing: Raw barcoded reads were processed with MIGEC, discarding single-read molecular identifier groups before consensus assembly and CDR3 extraction. Clonotype tables were post-analysed with VDJtools, normalizing diversity by down-sampling all datasets to the smallest sample size. To correct batch-related cross-sample contamination, repertoire overlap clustering matched CDR3 amino acid sequences but not nucleotide sequences. TCRdb applied fastp at Q25 and MiXCR to the public reads, then kept only in-frame beta chains. Under each unique CDR3 protein, matching rows form one entry showing the most common genes and DNA. The V and J calls, along with clone size, are taken from TCRdb and not from the paper's own processing. The sample table lists hundreds of thousands of distinct CDR3 sequences, roughly 29% of them with a count of one. Approximately 0.55% of the sample is held by the ten biggest clonotypes.

As for this clonotype: The target of this receptor is not known. Qualities for individual bases were not recorded, and no much larger clone is one base off.

TCR beta repertoires were profiled from peripheral blood of 10 to 15 young patients with multiple sclerosis to demonstrate the VDJtools post-analysis software. The multiple sclerosis patients were children and adolescents ranging in age from about 6 to 17 years. The V and J segments used are TRBV20-1 and TRBJ2-7, with TRBD2 as a weak D call on 6 bases. The source of this sequence is a girl aged 10-17 years with multiple sclerosis. The source material was blood. The nucleotide sequence is given as TGCAGTGCTCCCGGGACGGCCGCGGGACGGGCCTACGAGCAGTACTTC. It specifies CSAPGTAAGRAYEQYF.